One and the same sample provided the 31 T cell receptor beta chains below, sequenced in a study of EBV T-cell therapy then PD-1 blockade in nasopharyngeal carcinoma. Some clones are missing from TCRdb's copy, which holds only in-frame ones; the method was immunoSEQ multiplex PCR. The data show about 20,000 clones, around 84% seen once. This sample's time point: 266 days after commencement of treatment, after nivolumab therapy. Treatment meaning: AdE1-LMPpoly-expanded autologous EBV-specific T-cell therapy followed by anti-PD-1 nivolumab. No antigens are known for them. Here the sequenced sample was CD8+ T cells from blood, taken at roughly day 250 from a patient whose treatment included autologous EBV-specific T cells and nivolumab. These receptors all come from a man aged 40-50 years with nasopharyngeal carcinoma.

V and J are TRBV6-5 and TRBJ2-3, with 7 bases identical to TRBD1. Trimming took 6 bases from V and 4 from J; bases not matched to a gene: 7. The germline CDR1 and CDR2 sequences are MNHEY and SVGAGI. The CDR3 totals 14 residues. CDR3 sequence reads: CASRQTGFADTQYF. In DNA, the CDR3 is TGTGCCAGCAGGCAGACAGGGTTTGCAGATACGCAGTATTTT.

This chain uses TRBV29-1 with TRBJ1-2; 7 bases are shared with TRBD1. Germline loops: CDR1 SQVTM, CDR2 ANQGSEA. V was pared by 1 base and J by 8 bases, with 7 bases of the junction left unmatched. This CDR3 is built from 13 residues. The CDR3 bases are TGCAGCGTTGAAGGACAGGGAATAGAAGGCTACACCTTC. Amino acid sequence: CSVEGQGIEGYTF.

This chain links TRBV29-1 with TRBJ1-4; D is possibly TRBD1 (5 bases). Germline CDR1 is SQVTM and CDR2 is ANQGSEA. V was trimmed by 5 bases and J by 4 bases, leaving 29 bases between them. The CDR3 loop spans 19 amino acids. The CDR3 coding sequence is TGCAGCGTTTCCCCCACTCGACAGACGCCCGCCCGGGATAATGAAAAACTGTTTTTT. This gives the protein CSVSPTRQTPARDNEKLFF.

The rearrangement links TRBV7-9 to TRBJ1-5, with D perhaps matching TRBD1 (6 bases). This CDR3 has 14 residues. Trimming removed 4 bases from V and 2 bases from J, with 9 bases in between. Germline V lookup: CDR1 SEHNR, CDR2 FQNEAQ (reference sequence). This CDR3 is CASSSGVRNQPQHF. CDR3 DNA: TGTGCCAGCAGCTCAGGGGTTCGCAATCAGCCCCAGCATTTT.

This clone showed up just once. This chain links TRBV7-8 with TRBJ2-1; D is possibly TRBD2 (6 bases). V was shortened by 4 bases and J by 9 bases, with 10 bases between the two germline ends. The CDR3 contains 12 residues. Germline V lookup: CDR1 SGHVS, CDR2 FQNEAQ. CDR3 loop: CASSWSSGEQFF. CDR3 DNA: TGTGCCAGCAGCTGGAGTAGCGGTGAGCAGTTCTTC.

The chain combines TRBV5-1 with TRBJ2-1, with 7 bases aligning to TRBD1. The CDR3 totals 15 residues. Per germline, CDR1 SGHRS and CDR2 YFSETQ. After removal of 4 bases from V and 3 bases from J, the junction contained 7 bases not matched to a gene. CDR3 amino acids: CASSNGQDRYNEQFF. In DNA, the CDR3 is TGCGCCAGCAGCAACGGACAGGACCGCTACAATGAGCAGTTCTTC.

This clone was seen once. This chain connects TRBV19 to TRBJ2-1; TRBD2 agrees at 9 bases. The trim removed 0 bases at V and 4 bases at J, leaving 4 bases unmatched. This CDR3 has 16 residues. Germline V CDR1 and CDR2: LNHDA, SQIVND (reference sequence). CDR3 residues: CASSIDGAGGYNEQFF. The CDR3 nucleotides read TGTGCCAGTAGTATAGATGGTGCGGGGGGGTACAATGAGCAGTTCTTC.

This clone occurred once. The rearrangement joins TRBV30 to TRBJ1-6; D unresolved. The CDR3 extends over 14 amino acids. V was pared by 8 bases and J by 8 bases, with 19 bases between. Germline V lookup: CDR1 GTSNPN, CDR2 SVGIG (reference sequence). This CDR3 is CAGGYGLEYSPLHF. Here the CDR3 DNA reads TGTGCCGGTGGGTACGGGTTAGAATATTCACCCCTCCACTTT. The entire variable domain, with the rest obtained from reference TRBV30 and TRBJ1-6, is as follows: SQTIHQWPATLVQPVGSPLSLECTVEGTSNPNLYWYRQAAGRGLQLLFYSVGIGQISSEVPQNLSASRPQDRQFILSSKKLLLSDSGFYLCAGGYGLEYSPLHFGNGTRLTVT.

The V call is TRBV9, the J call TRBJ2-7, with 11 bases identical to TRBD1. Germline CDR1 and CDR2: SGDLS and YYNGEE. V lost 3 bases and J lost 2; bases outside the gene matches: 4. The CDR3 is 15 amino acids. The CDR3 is CASSEQGQGAYEQYF. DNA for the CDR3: TGTGCCAGCAGCGAACAGGGACAGGGGGCCTACGAGCAGTACTTC. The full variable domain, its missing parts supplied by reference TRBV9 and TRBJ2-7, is DSGVTQTPKHLITATGQRVTLRCSPRSGDLSVYWYQQSLDQGLQFLIQYYNGEERAKGNILERFSAQQFPDLHSELNLSSLELGDSALYFCASSEQGQGAYEQYFGPGTRLTVT.

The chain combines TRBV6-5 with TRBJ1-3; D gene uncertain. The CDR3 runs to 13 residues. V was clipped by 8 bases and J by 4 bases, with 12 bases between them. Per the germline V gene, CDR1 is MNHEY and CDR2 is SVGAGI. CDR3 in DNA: TGTGCCAGCGGCCGTGTCACAGGAAACACCATATATTTT. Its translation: CASGRVTGNTIYF.

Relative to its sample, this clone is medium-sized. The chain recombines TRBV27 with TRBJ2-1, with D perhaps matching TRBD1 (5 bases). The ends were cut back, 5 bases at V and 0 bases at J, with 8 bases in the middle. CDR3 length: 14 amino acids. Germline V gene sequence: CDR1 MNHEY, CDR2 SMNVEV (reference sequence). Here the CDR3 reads CASSRGGSYNEQFF. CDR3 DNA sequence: TGTGCCAGCAGTAGGGGCGGCTCCTACAATGAGCAGTTCTTC.

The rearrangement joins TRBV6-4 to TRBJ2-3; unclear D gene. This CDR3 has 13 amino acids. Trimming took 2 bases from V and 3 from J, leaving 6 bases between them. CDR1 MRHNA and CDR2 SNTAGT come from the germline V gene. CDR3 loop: CASSDRATDTQYF. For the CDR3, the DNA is TGTGCCAGCAGTGACAGGGCGACAGATACGCAGTATTTT.

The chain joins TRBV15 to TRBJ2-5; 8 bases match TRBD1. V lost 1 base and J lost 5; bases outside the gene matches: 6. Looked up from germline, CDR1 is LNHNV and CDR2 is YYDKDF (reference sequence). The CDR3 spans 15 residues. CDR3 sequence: CATSRGTGSVETQYF. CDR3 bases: TGTGCCACCAGCAGAGGGACAGGGAGCGTGGAGACCCAGTACTTC.

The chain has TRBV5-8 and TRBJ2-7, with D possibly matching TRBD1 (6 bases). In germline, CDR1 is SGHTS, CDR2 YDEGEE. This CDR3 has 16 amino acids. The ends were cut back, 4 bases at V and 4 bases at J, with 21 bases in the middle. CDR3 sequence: CASSPGVEGTTYEQYF. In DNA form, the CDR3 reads TGTGCCAGCAGCCCAGGGGTTGAAGGGACGACATACGAGCAGTACTTC.

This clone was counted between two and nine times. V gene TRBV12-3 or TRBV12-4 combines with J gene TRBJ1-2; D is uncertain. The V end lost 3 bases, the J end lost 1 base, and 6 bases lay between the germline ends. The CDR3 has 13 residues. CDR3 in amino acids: CASSFGSNYGYTF. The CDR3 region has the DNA TGTGCCAGCAGTTTTGGCAGTAACTATGGCTACACCTTC.

The CDR3 region is CASSPRGSYNEQFF. For the CDR3, the DNA is TGTGCCAGCAGCCCACGGGGGTCCTACAATGAGCAGTTCTTC. This chain uses TRBV13 with TRBJ2-1; possibly TRBD2 for D (6 bases). Germline V gene sequence: CDR1 PRHDT, CDR2 FYEKMQ (reference sequence). V dropped 5 bases and J dropped 1 base, with 9 bases sitting between them. This CDR3 comprises 14 residues. The full variable domain, rest sourced from reference TRBV13 and TRBJ2-1, is AAGVIQSPRHLIKEKRETATLKCYPIPRHDTVYWYQQGPGQDPQFLISFYEKMQSDKGSIPDRFSAQQFSDYHSELNMSSLELGDSALYFCASSPRGSYNEQFFGPGTRLTVL.

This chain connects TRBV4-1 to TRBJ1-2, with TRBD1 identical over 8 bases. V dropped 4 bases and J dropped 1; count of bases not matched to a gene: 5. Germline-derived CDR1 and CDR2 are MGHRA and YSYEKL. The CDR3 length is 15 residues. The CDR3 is CASSRTGQGNYGYTF. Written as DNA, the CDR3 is TGCGCCAGCAGCCGGACAGGACAGGGTAACTATGGCTACACCTTC.

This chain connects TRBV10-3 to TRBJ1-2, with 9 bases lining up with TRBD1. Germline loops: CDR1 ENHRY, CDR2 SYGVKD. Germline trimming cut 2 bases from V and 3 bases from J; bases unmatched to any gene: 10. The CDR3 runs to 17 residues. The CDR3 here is CAISEGGQGRMDYGYTF. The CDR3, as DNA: TGTGCCATCAGTGAGGGAGGACAGGGGCGGATGGACTATGGCTACACCTTC.

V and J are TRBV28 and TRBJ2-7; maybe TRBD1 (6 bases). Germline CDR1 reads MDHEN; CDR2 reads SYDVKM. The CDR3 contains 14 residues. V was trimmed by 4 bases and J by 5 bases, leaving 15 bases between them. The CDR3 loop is CASSSTGLLDEQYF. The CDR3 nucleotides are TGTGCCAGCAGTTCCACAGGGTTGCTGGACGAGCAGTACTTC.

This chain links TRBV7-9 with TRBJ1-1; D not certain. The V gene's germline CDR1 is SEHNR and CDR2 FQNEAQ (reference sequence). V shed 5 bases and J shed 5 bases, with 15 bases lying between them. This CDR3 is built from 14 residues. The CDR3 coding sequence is TGTGCCAGCAGCACCCCGACCGGGCAAACTGAAGCTTTCTTT. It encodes CASSTPTGQTEAFF.

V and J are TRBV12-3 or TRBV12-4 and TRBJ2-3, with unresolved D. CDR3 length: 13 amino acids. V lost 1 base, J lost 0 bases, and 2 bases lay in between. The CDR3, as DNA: TGTGCCAGCAGTTTAGTAAGCACAGATACGCAGTATTTT. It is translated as CASSLVSTDTQYF.

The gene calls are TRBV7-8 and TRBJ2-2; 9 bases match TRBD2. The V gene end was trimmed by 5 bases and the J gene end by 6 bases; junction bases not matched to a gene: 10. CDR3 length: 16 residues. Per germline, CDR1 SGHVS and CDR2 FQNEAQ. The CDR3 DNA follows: TGTGCCAGCAGCCATCCGTTAGCGGGGGAGGCCGGGGAGCTGTTTTTT. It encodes CASSHPLAGEAGELFF.

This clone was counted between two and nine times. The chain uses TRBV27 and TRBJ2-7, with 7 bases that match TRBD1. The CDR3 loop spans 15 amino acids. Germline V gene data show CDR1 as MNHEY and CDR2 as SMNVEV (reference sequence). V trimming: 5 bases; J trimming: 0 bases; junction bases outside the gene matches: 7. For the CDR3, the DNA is TGTGCCAGCAGTCCTGGGACAGCTTACTCCTACGAGCAGTACTTC. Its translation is CASSPGTAYSYEQYF.

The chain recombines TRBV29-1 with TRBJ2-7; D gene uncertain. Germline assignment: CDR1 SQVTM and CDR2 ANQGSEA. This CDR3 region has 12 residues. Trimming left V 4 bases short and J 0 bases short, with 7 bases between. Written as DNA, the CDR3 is TGCAGCGTTGGCTGGAGCTCCTACGAGCAGTACTTC. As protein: CSVGWSSYEQYF.

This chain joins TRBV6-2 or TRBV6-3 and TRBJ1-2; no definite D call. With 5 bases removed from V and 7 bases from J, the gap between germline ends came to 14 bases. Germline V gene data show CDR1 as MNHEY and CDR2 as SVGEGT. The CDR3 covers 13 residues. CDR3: CASSPRARAGYTF. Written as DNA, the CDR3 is TGTGCCAGCAGTCCCCGGGCCCGGGCTGGCTACACCTTC.

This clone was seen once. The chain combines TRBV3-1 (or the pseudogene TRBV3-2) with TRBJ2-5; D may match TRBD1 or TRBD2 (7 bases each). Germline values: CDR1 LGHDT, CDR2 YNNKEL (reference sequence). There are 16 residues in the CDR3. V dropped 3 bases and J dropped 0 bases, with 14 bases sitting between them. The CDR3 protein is CASSHRQGGYQETQYF. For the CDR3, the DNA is TGTGCCAGCAGCCACCGACAGGGAGGGTACCAAGAGACCCAGTACTTC.

The CDR3, as DNA: TGTGCCAGTAGTCTGGGACAGATCTTTGGTTACGAGCAGTACTTC. Protein sequence: CASSLGQIFGYEQYF. The chain recombines TRBV19 with TRBJ2-7, with 7 bases identical to TRBD1. This CDR3 has 15 amino acids. Germline CDR1 and CDR2: LNHDA and SQIVND (reference sequence). V gave up 5 bases and J gave up 4 bases; unmatched junction bases: 11.

The CDR3 DNA sequence: TGTGCCAGCAGTGATTCGTGGGCCGGGGAGCTGTTTTTT. It codes for CASSDSWAGELFF. V and J are TRBV2 and TRBJ2-2; no clear D gene. Germline values: CDR1 SNHLY, CDR2 FYNNEI. The CDR3 loop spans 13 amino acids. V was trimmed by 3 bases and J by 6 bases, leaving 8 bases between them. Filled out from reference TRBV2 and TRBJ2-2, the complete variable domain reads EPEVTQTPSHQVTQMGQEVILRCVPISNHLYFYWYRQILGQKVEFLVSFYNNEISEKSEIFDDQFSVERPDGSNFTLKIRSTKLEDSAMYFCASSDSWAGELFFGEGSRLTVL.

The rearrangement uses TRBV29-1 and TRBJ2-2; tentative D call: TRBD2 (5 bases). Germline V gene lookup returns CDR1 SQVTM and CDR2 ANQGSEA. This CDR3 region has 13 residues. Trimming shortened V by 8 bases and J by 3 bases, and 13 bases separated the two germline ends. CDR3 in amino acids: CSISGRYTGELFF. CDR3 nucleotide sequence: TGCAGCATATCGGGGAGATACACCGGGGAGCTGTTTTTT.

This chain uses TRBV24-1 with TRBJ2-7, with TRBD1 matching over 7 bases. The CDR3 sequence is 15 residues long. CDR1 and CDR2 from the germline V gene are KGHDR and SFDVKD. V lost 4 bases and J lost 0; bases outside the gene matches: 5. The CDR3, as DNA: TGTGCCACCAGTGACCGACAGGGTCCCTCCTACGAGCAGTACTTC. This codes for CATSDRQGPSYEQYF.

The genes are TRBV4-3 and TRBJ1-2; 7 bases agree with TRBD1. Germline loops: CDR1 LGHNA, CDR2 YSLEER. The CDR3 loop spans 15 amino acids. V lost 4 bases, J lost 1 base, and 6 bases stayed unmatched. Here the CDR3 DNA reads TGCGCCAGCAGCCCATGGCAGGGGGATAACTATGGCTACACCTTC. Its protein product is CASSPWQGDNYGYTF.